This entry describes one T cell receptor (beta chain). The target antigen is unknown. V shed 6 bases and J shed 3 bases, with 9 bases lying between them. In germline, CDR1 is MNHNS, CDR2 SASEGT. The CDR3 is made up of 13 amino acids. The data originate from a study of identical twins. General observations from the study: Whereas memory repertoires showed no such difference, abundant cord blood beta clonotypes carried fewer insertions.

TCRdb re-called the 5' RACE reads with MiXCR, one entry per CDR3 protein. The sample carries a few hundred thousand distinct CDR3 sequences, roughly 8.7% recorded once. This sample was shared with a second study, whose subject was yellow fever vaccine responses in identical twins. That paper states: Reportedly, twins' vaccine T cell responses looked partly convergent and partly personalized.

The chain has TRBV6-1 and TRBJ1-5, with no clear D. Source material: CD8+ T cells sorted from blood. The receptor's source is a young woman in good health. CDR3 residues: CASRTANNQPQHF. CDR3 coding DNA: TGTGCCAGCAGGACGGCGAACAATCAGCCCCAGCATTTT.